The clone carrying this T cell receptor (beta chain) was observed many times. The CDR3 loop spans 15 amino acids. V lost 3 bases, J lost 6 bases, and 4 bases stayed unmatched. The data originate from a study of blood T cells in healthy people across ages. A second PCR, run for roughly 7 to 12 cycles, used a sample-barcoded 5' primer plus a J-beta primer mix. TCRdb recomputed calls from the 5' RACE reads with MiXCR, one row per CDR3 protein. The sample has some 940,000 distinct CDR3 sequences, 25% to 30% seen once; the top ten hold roughly 10%. This sample was shared with a second study, whose subject was T cells of mothers and their children. That source notes: Slightly, though not significantly, more overlap was seen in related than in unrelated mother-child pairs. No clone of persistent microchimeric T cells was detected.

The sequenced sample consisted of blood. The chain couples TRBV12-3 or TRBV12-4 to TRBJ2-1, with 11 positions matching TRBD2. This receptor was taken from a woman between 40 and 50 years old in good health. The CDR3 here is CASSLRLAGGNEQFF. The CDR3 nucleotides are TGTGCCAGCAGTTTGCGGCTAGCGGGGGGCAATGAGCAGTTCTTC.